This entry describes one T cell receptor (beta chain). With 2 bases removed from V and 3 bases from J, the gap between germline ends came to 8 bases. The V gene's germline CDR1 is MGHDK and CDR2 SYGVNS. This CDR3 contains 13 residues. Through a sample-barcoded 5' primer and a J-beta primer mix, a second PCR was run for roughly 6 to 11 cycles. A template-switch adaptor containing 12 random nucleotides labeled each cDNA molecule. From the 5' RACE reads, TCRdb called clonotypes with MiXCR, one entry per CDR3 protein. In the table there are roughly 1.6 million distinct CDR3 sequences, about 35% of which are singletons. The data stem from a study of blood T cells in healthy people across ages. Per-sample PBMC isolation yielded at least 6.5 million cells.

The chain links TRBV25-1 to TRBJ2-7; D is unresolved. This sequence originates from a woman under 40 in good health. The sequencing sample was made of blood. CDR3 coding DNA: TGTGCCAGCAGTGAAACCCTACGCTACGAGCAGTACTTC. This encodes CASSETLRYEQYF.